One and the same sample provided the 17 T cell receptor beta chains below, sequenced in a study of cytomegalovirus exposure and HLA in healthy donors. Profiled with immunoSEQ multiplex PCR; TCRdb holds only in-frame clones, not every one. The sample shows under 300,000 clones, around 89% of them seen only once. The material sequenced was PBMCs. Receptor source: a woman in her late teens or twenties in good health and CMV-seronegative.

V is TRBV28 and J is TRBJ2-7; the D gene is possibly TRBD1 (5 bases). The CDR3 totals 14 residues. Trimming removed 1 base from V and 2 bases from J, with 9 bases in between. The V gene's germline CDR1 is MDHEN and CDR2 SYDVKM. The CDR3 region has the DNA TGTGCCAGCAGTTTATTCAGGGAACCCTACGAGCAGTACTTC. Translating gives CASSLFREPYEQYF. Supplemented by reference TRBV28 and TRBJ2-7, the full variable domain reads DVKVTQSSRYLVKRTGEKVFLECVQDMDHENMFWYRQDPGLGLRLIYFSYDVKMKEKGDIPEGYSVSREKKERFSLILESASTNQTSMYLCASSLFREPYEQYFGPGTRLTVT.

The chain employs TRBV7-9 and TRBJ2-7, with D perhaps matching TRBD1 (5 bases). Germline V gene data show CDR1 as SEHNR and CDR2 as FQNEAQ (reference sequence). The CDR3 contains 13 residues. Deletions cut 6 bases from V and 4 bases from J, with 13 bases between. The chain's CDR3 is CASSPLGQYEQYF. Here the CDR3 DNA reads TGTGCCAGCAGTCCCCTGGGGCAATACGAGCAGTACTTC.

This chain joins TRBV4-3 and TRBJ1-3, with 8 bases aligning to TRBD1. Losses at the gene ends were 5 bases for V and 6 bases for J; bases not matched to a gene: 6. The CDR3 runs to 14 residues. Germline V gene sequence: CDR1 LGHNA, CDR2 YSLEER. The CDR3 sequence is CASSKGQEVNTIYF. The DNA of the CDR3 is TGCGCCAGCAGCAAGGGACAGGAAGTAAACACCATATATTTT.

This rearrangement joins TRBV28 to TRBJ2-5; 10 bases are shared with TRBD2. Trimming at V came to 3 bases and at J to 2 bases, leaving 9 bases not matched to a gene. Germline V CDR1 and CDR2: MDHEN, SYDVKM. This CDR3 has 17 amino acids. CDR3 bases: TGTGCCAGCAGTTTGGGGCGCCCAGCGGGGGGGCAAGAGACCCAGTACTTC. It codes for CASSLGRPAGGQETQYF. The whole variable domain, remainder taken from reference TRBV28 and TRBJ2-5, is DVKVTQSSRYLVKRTGEKVFLECVQDMDHENMFWYRQDPGLGLRLIYFSYDVKMKEKGDIPEGYSVSREKKERFSLILESASTNQTSMYLCASSLGRPAGGQETQYFGPGTRLLVL.

This chain connects TRBV29-1 to TRBJ2-7; 10 bases align to TRBD2. Germline lookup yields CDR1 SQVTM and CDR2 ANQGSEA. This CDR3 contains 14 residues. The V segment lost 5 bases and the J segment 6 bases; nucleotides outside the gene matches: 10. The CDR3 region has the DNA TGCAGCGTTTCTACTAGCGGGGAGGTCGCCGAGCAGTACTTC. It translates to CSVSTSGEVAEQYF.

The chain has TRBV5-4 and TRBJ2-5, with D perhaps matching TRBD2 (5 bases). The CDR3 sequence is 15 residues long. CDR1 is SGHNT, CDR2 YYREEE, per germline (reference sequence). V was pared by 2 bases and J by 3 bases, with 14 bases between. CDR3 nucleotides: TGTGCCAGCAGCTTAGTTCTCGGGATCAAAGAGACCCAGTACTTC. Protein product: CASSLVLGIKETQYF.

V and J are TRBV27 and TRBJ2-1; possibly TRBD1 for D (5 bases). The germline CDR1 and CDR2 sequences are MNHEY and SMNVEV (reference sequence). Trimming cost V 6 bases and J 5 bases, with 17 bases left between them. This CDR3 region has 15 residues. The CDR3 DNA follows: TGTGCCAGCAGCTCCCCCAGGGATGGCAACAATGAGCAGTTCTTC. Translated: CASSSPRDGNNEQFF.

The CDR3: CATSRDSGANYGYTF. DNA of the CDR3: TGTGCCACCAGCAGAGATTCCGGGGCTAACTATGGCTACACCTTC. The V gene is TRBV15, the J gene TRBJ1-2; no firm D call. The ends were cut back, 0 bases at V and 0 bases at J, with 8 bases in the middle. Per germline, CDR1 LNHNV and CDR2 YYDKDF (reference sequence). This CDR3 spans 15 amino acids.

The chain uses TRBV7-9 and TRBJ2-1; 8 positions match TRBD2. Germline-derived CDR1 and CDR2 are SEHNR and FQNEAQ (reference sequence). Trimming cost V 8 bases and J 4 bases; bases outside gene matches: 10. The CDR3 length is 15 residues. The DNA of the CDR3 is TGTGCCAGCCGAACCGGGGGGGCCTTTTACAATGAGCAGTTCTTC. Translation: CASRTGGAFYNEQFF.

The chain has TRBV9 and TRBJ1-1; D possibly corresponds to TRBD1 (6 bases). V was cut by 2 bases and J by 1 base, with 12 bases left in between. The CDR3 contains 15 residues. CDR1 SGDLS and CDR2 YYNGEE come from the germline V gene. CDR3 loop: CASSVAGTKNTEAFF. CDR3 bases: TGTGCCAGCAGCGTCGCCGGGACAAAGAACACTGAAGCTTTCTTT.

J is TRBJ2-3 and V is TRBV28, with D perhaps TRBD2 (7 bases). The V gene lost 3 bases and the J gene lost 6 bases, with 16 bases spanning the gap. Germline V gene sequence: CDR1 MDHEN, CDR2 SYDVKM. This CDR3 is 15 amino acids long. The chain's CDR3 is CASSFDGGRGDTQYF. The DNA of the CDR3 is TGTGCCAGCAGTTTCGACGGGGGGCGCGGGGATACGCAGTATTTT.

The chain is built from TRBV4-3 and TRBJ2-5; D might be TRBD1 (6 bases). V lost 0 bases, J lost 4 bases, and 9 bases lay in between. This CDR3 region has 14 residues. Per germline, CDR1 LGHNA and CDR2 YSLEER. CDR3 DNA: TGCGCCAGCAGCCAAGATCAGGGGAGAGAGACCCAGTACTTC. Its protein is CASSQDQGRETQYF.

This clone was counted once. This chain uses TRBV4-3 with TRBJ1-2; maybe TRBD1 (6 bases). The germline CDR1 and CDR2 sequences are LGHNA and YSLEER. Trimming left V 1 base short and J 0 bases short, with 9 bases between. The CDR3 length is 15 residues. The CDR3 region has the DNA TGCGCCAGCAGCCAAGGGACAGCTACTAACTATGGCTACACCTTC. The encoded protein is CASSQGTATNYGYTF.

The gene calls are TRBV7-8 and TRBJ2-7; D possibly corresponds to TRBD1 (6 bases). CDR1 and CDR2 from the germline V gene are SGHVS and FQNEAQ. Trimming took off 0 bases at V and 4 bases at J, with 10 bases between the two ends. This CDR3 has 14 residues. The CDR3 DNA reads as TGTGCCAGCAGCTTAGCGAGGACAGCATACGAGCAGTACGTC. Encoded protein: CASSLARTAYEQYV.

The J gene is TRBJ2-6, the V gene TRBV18; 9 bases are a match to TRBD1. The CDR3 runs to 16 residues. V lost 6 bases and J lost 1; bases outside the gene matches: 4. The germline V gene encodes CDR1 KGHSH and CDR2 LQKENI. CDR3 nucleotide sequence: TGTGCCAGCTCGCCCGGGACAGGGTCTGGGGCCAACGTCCTGACTTTC. Encoded protein: CASSPGTGSGANVLTF.

The rearrangement joins TRBV11-2 to TRBJ2-6; a weak D match, TRBD1 (5 bases). The V gene lost 7 bases and the J gene lost 0 bases, with 16 bases spanning the gap. CDR1 is SGHAT, CDR2 FQNNGV, per germline. The CDR3 covers 17 residues. The CDR3: CASMNQGSSSGANVLTF. The CDR3 DNA sequence: TGTGCCAGCATGAATCAGGGATCTAGCTCTGGGGCCAACGTCCTGACTTTC.

This clone was seen a single time. The chain employs TRBV9 and TRBJ2-3, with a possible D match to TRBD2 (6 bases). Germline CDR1 SGDLS, CDR2 YYNGEE. With 3 bases removed from V and 2 bases from J, the gap between germline ends came to 10 bases. The CDR3 consists of 14 residues. The CDR3 spells CASSGDLHTDTQYF. The DNA for the CDR3 is TGTGCCAGCAGCGGGGACTTACACACAGATACGCAGTATTTT.